Listed here is a single T cell receptor (beta chain). CDR3 length equals 13 residues. Germline values: CDR1 SGHRS, CDR2 YFSETQ. V lost 4 bases to trimming and J lost 7 bases; unmatched junction nucleotides: 5. This record belongs to a study of cytomegalovirus exposure and HLA in healthy donors. At the level of the study: Among 398 genotyped donors, around 77% fell in the Caucasian-associated ancestry cluster.

With 60 Vbeta and 13 Jbeta primers, the PCR was carried out. Source study methods: There were about 80 million unique TCR beta chains by a later count, and about 12 million of them were shared. The repertoire was sequenced with immunoSEQ multiplex PCR; TCRdb's copy has only in-frame clones and lacks some. From that table come the V and J calls and clone size; the DNA was used to work out D and trimming. Here the sample spans about 180,000 clones, over 80% being singletons. The V and J genes are TRBV5-1 and TRBJ1-2, with 9 bases fitting TRBD1. The material sequenced was PBMCs. This TCR derives from a girl between 5 and 17 years old in good health and CMV-seropositive. CDR3 sequence: CASSQGQGSGYTF. The CDR3 DNA is TGCGCCAGCAGCCAGGGACAGGGAAGTGGCTACACCTTC. Drawing the rest from reference TRBV5-1 and TRBJ1-2, the complete variable domain is KAGVTQTPRYLIKTRGQQVTLSCSPISGHRSVSWYQQTPGQGLQFLFEYFSETQRNKGNFPGRFSGRQFSNSRSEMNVSTLELGDSALYLCASSQGQGSGYTFGSGTRLTVV.